Each of the 25 T cell receptor beta chains below was sequenced from the same sample in a study of T cell clones after liver transplantation (dated by TCRdb to the late 2010s). Libraries were constructed by the immunoSEQ multiplex PCR assay. The table comes from immuneACCESS by way of TCRdb, which keeps in-frame sequences with V and J called. Part of the clones is missing from these tables; in studies checked, under half for an unresolved V gene and the rest for unknown reasons. In this sample the table shows tens of thousands of clones, around 92% of which occur a single time. 0.85% to 1% of the sample lies in the top ten. Sequences were derived from CD4+ T cells from blood, sampled about 27 months after liver transplant. These receptor sequences come from a human patient who received a liver transplant. The graft donor may be the source of some T cells after a transplant.

This chain links TRBV6-5 with TRBJ2-3, with 11 bases aligning to TRBD2. Germline CDR1 MNHEY, CDR2 SVGAGI. Unmatched junction bases numbered 0, after V lost 4 bases and J lost 0 bases. The CDR3 spans 15 residues. CDR3 loop: CASSLAGGSTDTQYF. The CDR3 bases are TGTGCCAGCAGTTTAGCGGGAGGGAGCACAGATACGCAGTATTTT.

The V and J genes are TRBV11-3 and TRBJ1-4; 7 bases are a match to TRBD1. Germline V gene data show CDR1 as SGHNT and CDR2 as YENEEA. This CDR3 is built from 15 residues. V lost 5 bases to trimming and J lost 0 bases; unmatched junction nucleotides: 3. In DNA form, the CDR3 reads TGTGCCAGCAGCCCTGGACAGGCAACTAATGAAAAACTGTTTTTT. It yields the protein CASSPGQATNEKLFF.

V gene TRBV29-1 combines with J gene TRBJ2-5, with TRBD2 as a possible D gene (6 bases). The germline V gene has CDR1 SQVTM and CDR2 ANQGSEA. This CDR3 has 12 residues. With 3 bases removed from V and 4 bases from J, the gap between germline ends came to 9 bases. In DNA, the CDR3 is TGCAGCGTTGAGATACTAGCAGAGACCCAGTACTTC. Its translation: CSVEILAETQYF.

This chain uses TRBV5-1 with TRBJ1-1, with unresolved D. The CDR3 length is 15 residues. Germline-derived CDR1 and CDR2 are SGHRS and YFSETQ. Trimming removed 1 base at V and 6 bases at J, with 16 bases between. The CDR3 here is CASSLMGGSGAEAFF. Written as DNA, the CDR3 is TGCGCCAGCAGCTTGATGGGAGGTTCGGGCGCTGAAGCTTTCTTT. Complete variable domain (other parts from reference TRBV5-1 and TRBJ1-1): KAGVTQTPRYLIKTRGQQVTLSCSPISGHRSVSWYQQTPGQGLQFLFEYFSETQRNKGNFPGRFSGRQFSNSRSEMNVSTLELGDSALYLCASSLMGGSGAEAFFGQGTRLTVV.

This clone was observed once. The chain has TRBV7-7 and TRBJ2-5; D unclear. CDR1 SSHAT and CDR2 FNYEAQ come from the germline V gene (reference sequence). Between the trimmed V and J ends, which lost 5 bases and 5 bases, there was a span of 9 bases. The CDR3 has 12 amino acids. The CDR3 here is CASSADGETQYF. The CDR3 DNA reads TGTGCCAGCAGCGCAGACGGGGAGACCCAGTACTTC.

This chain joins TRBV7-7 and TRBJ2-5, with TRBD2 as a possible D gene (5 bases). CDR1 SSHAT and CDR2 FNYEAQ come from the germline V gene (reference sequence). V was pared by 5 bases and J by 3 bases, with 16 bases between. This CDR3 comprises 15 residues. The CDR3 DNA follows: TGTGCCAGCAGCACCGGGATGATTGGTAAAGAGACCCAGTACTTC. Its translation: CASSTGMIGKETQYF.

The chain carries TRBV30 and TRBJ1-4; D uncertain. The CDR3 has 12 residues. Germline CDR1 reads GTSNPN; CDR2 reads SVGIG (reference sequence). V shed 4 bases and J shed 6 bases, with 9 bases lying between them. The CDR3: CAWMGRDEKLFF. CDR3 nucleotide sequence: TGTGCCTGGATGGGTCGGGATGAAAAACTGTTTTTT.

This chain links TRBV4-3 with TRBJ1-1; D gene ambiguous. V was clipped by 1 base and J by 4 bases, with 10 bases between them. The CDR3 loop spans 14 amino acids. Per germline, CDR1 LGHNA and CDR2 YSLEER. CDR3 in amino acids: CASSQATWSTEAFF. The CDR3 DNA follows: TGCGCCAGCAGCCAAGCAACATGGAGCACTGAAGCTTTCTTT.

In DNA, the CDR3 is TGTGCCAGCAGCATATACACTGAAGCTTTCTTT. It is translated as CASSIYTEAFF. The chain combines TRBV2 with TRBJ1-1; D remains unclear. Trimming took 6 bases from V and 3 from J, leaving 5 bases between them. This CDR3 is 11 amino acids long. Germline lookup yields CDR1 SNHLY and CDR2 FYNNEI.

This chain connects TRBV19 to TRBJ2-1; the D is unclear. Between the trimmed V and J ends, which lost 4 bases and 0 bases, there was a span of 7 bases. The germline gives CDR1 LNHDA, CDR2 SQIVND (reference sequence). The CDR3 loop spans 14 amino acids. CDR3 DNA: TGTGCCAGTAGTAGTAGTCGCTCCTACAATGAGCAGTTCTTC. Its translation is CASSSSRSYNEQFF.

This clone appeared a single time. The chain has TRBV7-6 and TRBJ2-1, with a tentative D call TRBD1 (6 bases). V was clipped by 5 bases and J by 0 bases, with 14 bases between them. The CDR3 has 16 residues. Germline V gives CDR1 SGHVS, CDR2 FNYEAQ. The CDR3 coding sequence is TGTGCCAGCAGCGTGGACAGAGTTCCCTCCTACAATGAGCAGTTCTTC. Residues: CASSVDRVPSYNEQFF.

V gene TRBV9 combines with J gene TRBJ2-6, with D possibly being TRBD2 (6 bases). Germline values: CDR1 SGDLS, CDR2 YYNGEE. The ends were cut back, 4 bases at V and 1 base at J, with 12 bases in the middle. The CDR3 totals 16 residues. The DNA for the CDR3 is TGTGCCAGCAGCAAACCGGGGACTTCTGGGGCCAACGTCCTGACTTTC. Translated, it gives CASSKPGTSGANVLTF.

Concerning this clone: Other nucleotide sequences from this sample produce the same CDR3. The CDR3 region has the DNA TGCGCCAGCAGCTTGGAGGACAGGGGACAAGAGACCCAGTACTTC. Amino acid sequence: CASSLEDRGQETQYF. The chain joins TRBV5-1 to TRBJ2-5, with 9 bases matching TRBD1. CDR3 size: 15 residues. The V and J ends lost 0 bases and 2 bases, in that order; junction bases with no gene match: 2. The germline V gene encodes CDR1 SGHRS and CDR2 YFSETQ.

This chain uses TRBV27 with TRBJ1-5, with 7 bases fitting TRBD1. Trimming took 5 bases from V and 6 from J; bases not matched to a gene: 13. The germline gives CDR1 MNHEY, CDR2 SMNVEV (reference sequence). CDR3 length: 16 amino acids. This chain's CDR3 is CASSALQGLGFQPQHF. CDR3 nucleotides: TGTGCCAGCAGTGCGTTACAGGGGCTGGGGTTTCAGCCCCAGCATTTT.

The chain has TRBV9 and TRBJ1-1; D not resolved. There are 13 residues in the CDR3. The germline gives CDR1 SGDLS, CDR2 YYNGEE. V was trimmed by 1 base and J by 1 base, leaving 5 bases between them. The DNA of the CDR3 is TGTGCCAGCAGCGTAACCCAGAACACTGAAGCTTTCTTT. Encoded protein: CASSVTQNTEAFF.

This rearrangement joins TRBV5-1 to TRBJ1-3, with D perhaps TRBD1 (6 bases). V was pared by 0 bases and J by 12 bases, with 16 bases between. This CDR3 contains 14 residues. The germline gives CDR1 SGHRS, CDR2 YFSETQ. The chain's CDR3 is CASSLGWLQGNIYF. For the CDR3, the DNA is TGCGCCAGCAGCTTGGGATGGCTCCAGGGGAACATATATTTT.

This rearrangement joins TRBV29-1 to TRBJ2-7, with a tentative D call TRBD2 (5 bases). Trimming stripped 5 bases from V and 0 bases from J, with 8 bases between. The germline gives CDR1 SQVTM, CDR2 ANQGSEA. The CDR3 is made up of 12 amino acids. The CDR3 DNA follows: TGCAGCGTTCGTGGGAGCTCCTACGAGCAGTACTTC. This translates into CSVRGSSYEQYF.

This sequence joins TRBV5-4 and TRBJ1-1, with TRBD1 as a possible D gene (6 bases). The germline V and J ends were trimmed by 4 bases and 0 bases, with 16 bases remaining between them. Germline lookup yields CDR1 SGHNT and CDR2 YYREEE (reference sequence). This CDR3 has 16 amino acids. CDR3 coding DNA: TGTGCCAGCAGCCGGGGGCGAAACGACATGAACACTGAAGCTTTCTTT. The encoded protein is CASSRGRNDMNTEAFF.

The chain employs TRBV5-6 and TRBJ2-2; D gene ambiguous. The germline V gene has CDR1 SGHDT and CDR2 YYEEEE. V gave up 4 bases and J gave up 6 bases, with 10 bases separating them. This CDR3 region has 13 residues. The CDR3 DNA reads as TGTGCCAGCAGCCGACGTGGCCCCGGGGAGCTGTTTTTT. It codes for CASSRRGPGELFF.

The chain is built from TRBV4-3 and TRBJ2-7; 13 bases line up with TRBD2. The CDR3 totals 17 residues. Germline V lookup: CDR1 LGHNA, CDR2 YSLEER. With 1 base clipped from V and 3 bases from J, the junction kept 6 bases outside the gene matches. CDR3 residues: CASSQGPGLAGIYEQYF. CDR3 DNA sequence: TGCGCCAGCAGCCAAGGGCCGGGACTAGCGGGGATCTACGAGCAGTACTTC.

J is TRBJ1-1 and V is TRBV11-3, with 8 positions matching TRBD1. Trimming cost V 5 bases and J 0 bases; bases outside gene matches: 5. CDR1 and CDR2 (germline): SGHNT, YENEEA. This CDR3 is 15 amino acids long. The CDR3 reads CASSPRTGMNTEAFF. DNA for the CDR3: TGTGCCAGCAGCCCCCGGACAGGGATGAACACTGAAGCTTTCTTT.

The J gene is TRBJ2-7, the V gene TRBV4-1; TRBD2 matches 13 bases. Germline lookup yields CDR1 MGHRA and CDR2 YSYEKL. With V trimmed by 4 bases and J by 0 bases, 3 bases remained unmatched. The CDR3 totals 16 residues. As DNA, the CDR3 is TGCGCCAGCAGCCCTAGACTAGCGGGAGGCTCCTACGAGCAGTACTTC. It translates to CASSPRLAGGSYEQYF.

This clone appeared a single time. This sequence joins TRBV28 and TRBJ1-1; no reliable D call. Per germline, CDR1 MDHEN and CDR2 SYDVKM. V lost 7 bases, J lost 1 base, and 10 bases lay in between. CDR3 length equals 13 residues. The CDR3 coding sequence is TGTGCCAGCACCGTGCCCGGGAACACTGAAGCTTTCTTT. It specifies CASTVPGNTEAFF. The complete variable domain, with remaining parts taken from reference TRBV28 and TRBJ1-1, reads DVKVTQSSRYLVKRTGEKVFLECVQDMDHENMFWYRQDPGLGLRLIYFSYDVKMKEKGDIPEGYSVSREKKERFSLILESASTNQTSMYLCASTVPGNTEAFFGQGTRLTVV.

This chain's CDR3 is CSVEGGQLTDTQYF. CDR3 coding DNA: TGCAGCGTTGAAGGGGGCCAACTCACAGATACGCAGTATTTT. The chain joins TRBV29-1 to TRBJ2-3; D is perhaps TRBD1 (5 bases). Germline V gene lookup returns CDR1 SQVTM and CDR2 ANQGSEA. This CDR3 spans 14 amino acids. V dropped 1 base and J dropped 2 bases, with 10 bases sitting between them.

The chain combines TRBV30 with TRBJ1-3; 9 bases map to TRBD1. V was clipped by 3 bases and J by 3 bases; unmatched bases: 6. The germline V gene encodes CDR1 GTSNPN and CDR2 SVGIG (reference sequence). This CDR3 region has 15 residues. CDR3 residues: CAWRDRGRVGNTIYF. The DNA of the CDR3 is TGTGCCTGGAGGGACAGGGGTCGGGTTGGAAACACCATATATTTT.